A selection of T cell receptor beta chains follows, all from one sample in a study of T-cell reconstitution after alpha-beta-depleted transplantation in children. TCRdb re-analysed the PCR reads in MiXCR, keeping a single row per CDR3 protein. The sample contains about 980,000 distinct CDR3 sequences, about 31% of which appear only once. The specimen was PBMCs, mostly from graft donor cells, collected 360 days after TCRalphabeta/CD19-depleted stem cell transplant. The source is a boy in the first two years of life who had a stem cell transplant for SCID, so the T cells may come from the graft donor. CDR3s include the opening cysteine and the closing phenylalanine or tryptophan. A D gene is named only where the DNA matches it firmly. Clone size is stated in some rows and not others, as once, few, many or a class when expanded.

size: -
J: TRBJ2-7
D: TRBD2
V: TRBV29-1
DNA: TGCAGCGTCGGACTAGCGGGGGGGCAGTACTTC
CDR3: CSVGLAGGQYF

size: many
J: TRBJ1-2
D: -
V: TRBV6-6
DNA: TGTGCCAGCAGCGGGGGACAAATCTATGGCTACACCTTC
CDR3: CASSGGQIYGYTF

size: -
J: TRBJ2-3
D: -
V: TRBV21-1
DNA: TGTGCCAGCAGCAGGGGCGGCCTAGAAGGTCGAACAGATACGCAGTATTTT
CDR3: CASSRGGLEGRTDTQYF

size: -
J: TRBJ2-5
D: TRBD2
V: TRBV29-1
DNA: TGCAGCGTTCGGCTAGCGGGGTACCAAGAGACCCAGTACTTC
CDR3: CSVRLAGYQETQYF

size: -
J: TRBJ2-5
D: -
V: TRBV7-8
DNA: TGTGCCAGCAGCTCCCCAGGGGTCCCCAAAGAGACCCAGTACTTC
CDR3: CASSSPGVPKETQYF

size: many
J: TRBJ1-1
D: -
V: TRBV4-3
DNA: TGCGCCAGCAGCCAAGGCTTGGTCGTCAGGGAGTACGACACTGAAGCTTTCTTT
CDR3: CASSQGLVVREYDTEAFF

size: -
J: TRBJ2-2
D: TRBD1
V: TRBV6-6
DNA: TGTGCCAGCAGCCGGGGACAGACCGGGGAGCTGTTTTTT
CDR3: CASSRGQTGELFF

size: -
J: TRBJ2-3
D: -
V: TRBV7-8
DNA: TGTGCCAGCAGCCTAGGGGTTAGGGTCAGCACAGATACGCAGTATTTT
CDR3: CASSLGVRVSTDTQYF

size: many
J: TRBJ2-7
D: -
V: TRBV6-2/TRBV6-3
DNA: TGTGCCAGCAGTTTCGATTATACGACAGGCGCCTACGAGCAGTACTTC
CDR3: CASSFDYTTGAYEQYF

size: -
J: TRBJ2-3
D: -
V: TRBV3-1
DNA: TGTGCCAGCAGCCCCCTGATTTCCGGAGATACGCAGTATTTT
CDR3: CASSPLISGDTQYF

size: few
J: TRBJ2-5
D: -
V: TRBV12-3/TRBV12-4
DNA: TGTGCCAGCAGTCTCCCCGGGGGGCCGGAGCGACAAGAGACCCAGTACTTC
CDR3: CASSLPGGPERQETQYF

size: few
J: TRBJ1-2
D: -
V: TRBV5-5
DNA: TGTGCCAGCAGGGTTGCGGCGGGGAACTATGGCTACACCTTC
CDR3: CASRVAAGNYGYTF

size: -
J: TRBJ2-3
D: -
V: TRBV20-1
DNA: TGCAGTGCTACTACTAGCACAGATACGCAGTATTTT
CDR3: CSATTSTDTQYF

size: few
J: TRBJ1-6
D: -
V: TRBV29-1
DNA: TGCAGCGTCGCCCAAAGACGTAATTCACCCCTCCACTTT
CDR3: CSVAQRRNSPLHF

size: -
J: TRBJ1-3
D: -
V: TRBV12-3/TRBV12-4
DNA: TGTGCCAGCAGATTGACCCTCGGGGACACCATATATTTT
CDR3: CASRLTLGDTIYF

size: -
J: TRBJ2-1
D: TRBD2
V: TRBV7-3
DNA: TGTGCCAGCAGCCTACTAGCGGGGGGGACCTACAATGAGCAGTTCTTC
CDR3: CASSLLAGGTYNEQFF

size: few
J: TRBJ2-3
D: -
V: TRBV27
DNA: TGTGCCAGCAGTTACTTCCCCCTCGCCACAGATACGCAGTATTTT
CDR3: CASSYFPLATDTQYF

size: -
J: TRBJ1-2
D: -
V: TRBV29-1
DNA: TGCAGCGTTCCCTCTACAGGAGGGAACTATGGCTACACCTTC
CDR3: CSVPSTGGNYGYTF

size: -
J: TRBJ2-3
D: TRBD1
V: TRBV2
DNA: TGTGCCAGCCCTCTGGACAGGGGTACGCAGTATTTT
CDR3: CASPLDRGTQYF

size: -
J: TRBJ2-7
D: TRBD1
V: TRBV4-1
DNA: TGCGCCAGCAGCCAAGGTCCCGGTCGGAACAGGGGGGAAAAGCAGTACTTC
CDR3: CASSQGPGRNRGEKQYF

size: -
J: TRBJ2-1
D: -
V: TRBV20-1
DNA: TGCAGTGCTAGAGATCGGAGTAGCAGCTTGGGTGAGCAGTTCTTC
CDR3: CSARDRSSSLGEQFF

size: -
J: TRBJ2-1
D: TRBD2
V: TRBV20-1
DNA: TGCAGTGCCGCGGGACTAGCGGGGGGTTACAATGAGCAGTTCTTC
CDR3: CSAAGLAGGYNEQFF

size: few
J: TRBJ2-7
D: -
V: TRBV5-1
DNA: TGCGCCAGCAGCCCAACCGACAGTAACGAGCAGTACTTC
CDR3: CASSPTDSNEQYF

size: few
J: TRBJ2-1
D: -
V: TRBV10-3
DNA: TGTGCCATCAGTGAGCGTGGGGGGGCCTGGTCCTACAATGAGCAGTTCTTC
CDR3: CAISERGGAWSYNEQFF

size: -
J: TRBJ2-1
D: -
V: TRBV7-3
DNA: TGTGCCAGCAGCTTGGTCCACTTTGGAGAGCAGTTCTTC
CDR3: CASSLVHFGEQFF

size: -
J: TRBJ2-7
D: TRBD1
V: TRBV7-9
DNA: TGTGCCAGCAGACAGACCGGGACAGGGTTAGACGAGCAGTACTTC
CDR3: CASRQTGTGLDEQYF

size: -
J: TRBJ1-1
D: TRBD1
V: TRBV12-3/TRBV12-4
DNA: TGTGCCAGCAGTCGGGACAGGGGATATAACACTGAAGCTTTCTTT
CDR3: CASSRDRGYNTEAFF

size: -
J: TRBJ2-1
D: TRBD2
V: TRBV7-2
DNA: TGTGCCAGCAGCTTAGGGAGGGGACTAGCGTTGCATGAGCAGTTCTTC
CDR3: CASSLGRGLALHEQFF

size: -
J: TRBJ1-1
D: -
V: TRBV12-3/TRBV12-4
DNA: TGTGCCAGCAGTTCAGGGACGGGTGAAGCTTTCTTT
CDR3: CASSSGTGEAFF

size: -
J: TRBJ2-4
D: -
V: TRBV6-5
DNA: TGTGCCAGCAGTTCCACGGTAGCCAAAAACATTCAGTACTTC
CDR3: CASSSTVAKNIQYF

size: -
J: TRBJ1-2
D: -
V: TRBV27
DNA: TGTGCCAGCAGTTTATCGGAGGGGGTGGGTGGCTACACCTTC
CDR3: CASSLSEGVGGYTF

size: -
J: TRBJ1-1
D: -
V: TRBV20-1
DNA: TGCAGTGCTAAACAGACGGTTATGAACACTGAAGCTTTCTTT
CDR3: CSAKQTVMNTEAFF

size: -
J: TRBJ2-1
D: TRBD2
V: TRBV11-2
DNA: TGTGCCAGCAGCCCCGGGATAGCGGGGGCCCTGAGCTCCTACAATGAGCAGTTCTTC
CDR3: CASSPGIAGALSSYNEQFF

size: once
J: TRBJ2-3
D: TRBD1
V: TRBV12-3/TRBV12-4
DNA: TGTGCCAGCACCCCGCAGGGGGGCACAGATACGCAGTATTTT
CDR3: CASTPQGGTDTQYF

size: -
J: TRBJ2-7
D: TRBD1
V: TRBV13
DNA: TGTGCCAGCAGTTTAACCCAACAGGGGCGCGAGCAGTACTTC
CDR3: CASSLTQQGREQYF

size: -
J: TRBJ2-7
D: -
V: TRBV4-1
DNA: TGCGCCAGCAGCCAGGGGGACGGGTACGAGCAGTACTTC
CDR3: CASSQGDGYEQYF

size: few
J: TRBJ2-3
D: TRBD2
V: TRBV2
DNA: TGTGCCACTCTAGCGGTAGATACGCAGTATTTT
CDR3: CATLAVDTQYF

size: -
J: TRBJ2-5
D: -
V: TRBV7-3
DNA: TGTGCCAGCAGCTTTGGCAACCAAGAGACCCAGTACTTC
CDR3: CASSFGNQETQYF

size: few
J: TRBJ2-5
D: TRBD1
V: TRBV29-1
DNA: TGCAGCGTGGGGACAGGGTTTGTGGAGACCCAGTACTTC
CDR3: CSVGTGFVETQYF

size: -
J: TRBJ1-5
D: -
V: TRBV28
DNA: TGTGCCAGCAGGGAAGCCCTCCAGGGAAGCAATCAGCCCCAGCATTTT
CDR3: CASREALQGSNQPQHF

size: few
J: TRBJ2-7
D: -
V: TRBV4-1
DNA: TGCGCCAGCAGCCAAGGGCTCGGGATGCAGGCCTCCTACGAGCAGTACTTC
CDR3: CASSQGLGMQASYEQYF

size: -
J: TRBJ2-1
D: TRBD2
V: TRBV9
DNA: TGTGCCAGCAGCGTAGGGTCGGTAGCGGGGGTTGATGAGCAGTTCTTC
CDR3: CASSVGSVAGVDEQFF

size: few
J: TRBJ2-7
D: TRBD1
V: TRBV20-1
DNA: TGCAGTGCCCGGGACAGCAAATCCTACGAGCAGTACTTC
CDR3: CSARDSKSYEQYF

size: few
J: TRBJ1-4
D: -
V: TRBV4-2
DNA: TGTGCCAGCAGCCAAGCATCCCGGCCGGGCGAGGGTGAAAAACTGTTTTTT
CDR3: CASSQASRPGEGEKLFF

size: -
J: TRBJ2-3
D: -
V: TRBV3-1
DNA: TGTGCCAGCAGCCAGACGCTTGTGAGGAGCACAGATACGCAGTATTTT
CDR3: CASSQTLVRSTDTQYF

size: -
J: TRBJ2-7
D: TRBD1
V: TRBV20-1
DNA: TGCAGTGCAACCGGACAGGGTCCCTACGAGCAGTACTTC
CDR3: CSATGQGPYEQYF

size: -
J: TRBJ1-2
D: TRBD1
V: TRBV25-1
DNA: TGTGCCAGCAGTGAATTTGGCAGGGGGCCAAATGGCTACACCTTC
CDR3: CASSEFGRGPNGYTF